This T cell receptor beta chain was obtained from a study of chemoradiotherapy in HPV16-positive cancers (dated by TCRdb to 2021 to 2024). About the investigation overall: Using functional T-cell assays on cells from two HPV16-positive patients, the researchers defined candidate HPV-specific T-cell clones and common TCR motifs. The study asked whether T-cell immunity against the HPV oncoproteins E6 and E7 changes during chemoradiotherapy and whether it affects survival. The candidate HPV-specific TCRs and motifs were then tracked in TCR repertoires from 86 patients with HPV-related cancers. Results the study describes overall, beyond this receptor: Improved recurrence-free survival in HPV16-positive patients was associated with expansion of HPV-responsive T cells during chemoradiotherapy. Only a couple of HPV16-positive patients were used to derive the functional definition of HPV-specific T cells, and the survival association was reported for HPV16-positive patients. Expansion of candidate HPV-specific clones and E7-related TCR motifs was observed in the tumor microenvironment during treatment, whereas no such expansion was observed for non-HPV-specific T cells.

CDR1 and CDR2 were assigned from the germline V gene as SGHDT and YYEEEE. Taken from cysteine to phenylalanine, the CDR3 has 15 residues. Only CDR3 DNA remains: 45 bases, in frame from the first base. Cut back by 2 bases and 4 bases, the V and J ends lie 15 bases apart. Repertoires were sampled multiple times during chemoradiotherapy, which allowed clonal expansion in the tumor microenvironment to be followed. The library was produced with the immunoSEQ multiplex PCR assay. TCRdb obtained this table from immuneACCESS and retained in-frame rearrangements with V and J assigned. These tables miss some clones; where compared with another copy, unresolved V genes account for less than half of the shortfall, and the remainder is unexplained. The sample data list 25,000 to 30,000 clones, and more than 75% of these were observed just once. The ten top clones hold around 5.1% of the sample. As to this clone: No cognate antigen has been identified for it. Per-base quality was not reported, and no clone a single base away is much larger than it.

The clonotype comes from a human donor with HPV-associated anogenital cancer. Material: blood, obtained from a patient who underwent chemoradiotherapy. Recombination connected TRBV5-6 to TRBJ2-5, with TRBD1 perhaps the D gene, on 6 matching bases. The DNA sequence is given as TGTGCCAGCAGCTTATCAGGGGTTGGTGGAGAGACCCAGTACTTC. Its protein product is CASSLSGVGGETQYF.